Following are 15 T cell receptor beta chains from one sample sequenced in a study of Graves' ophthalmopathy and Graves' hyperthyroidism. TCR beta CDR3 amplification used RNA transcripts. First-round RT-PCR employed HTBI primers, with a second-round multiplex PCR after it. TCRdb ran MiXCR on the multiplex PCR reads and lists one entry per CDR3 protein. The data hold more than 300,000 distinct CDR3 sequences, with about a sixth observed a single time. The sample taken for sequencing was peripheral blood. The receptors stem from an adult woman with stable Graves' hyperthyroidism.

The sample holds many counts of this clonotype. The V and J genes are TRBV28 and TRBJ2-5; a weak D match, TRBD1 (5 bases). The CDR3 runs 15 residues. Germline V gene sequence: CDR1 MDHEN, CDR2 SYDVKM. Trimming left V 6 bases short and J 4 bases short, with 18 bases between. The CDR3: CASRGNGRVRETQYF. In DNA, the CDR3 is TGTGCCAGCAGAGGAAACGGCAGGGTTCGAGAGACCCAGTACTTC.

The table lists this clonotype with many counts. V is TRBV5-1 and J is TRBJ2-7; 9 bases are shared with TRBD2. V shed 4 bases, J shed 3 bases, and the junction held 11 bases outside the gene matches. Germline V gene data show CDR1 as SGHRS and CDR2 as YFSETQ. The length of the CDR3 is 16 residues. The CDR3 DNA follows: TGCGCCAGCAGCAGCATAGGGACTAGCAGAATCTACGAGCAGTACTTC. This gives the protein CASSSIGTSRIYEQYF.

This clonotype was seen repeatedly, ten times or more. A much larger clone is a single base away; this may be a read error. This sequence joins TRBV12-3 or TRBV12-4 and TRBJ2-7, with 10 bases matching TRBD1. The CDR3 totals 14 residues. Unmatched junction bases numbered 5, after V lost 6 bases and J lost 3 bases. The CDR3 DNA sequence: TGTGCCAGCAGCCCGGGACAGGGGATCTACGAGCAGTACTTC. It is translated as CASSPGQGIYEQYF.

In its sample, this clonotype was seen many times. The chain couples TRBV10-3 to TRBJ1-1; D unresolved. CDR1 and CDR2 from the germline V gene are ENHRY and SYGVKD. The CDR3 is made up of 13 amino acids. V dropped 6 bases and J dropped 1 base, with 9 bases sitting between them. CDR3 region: CAIRRNANTEAFF. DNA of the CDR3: TGTGCCATCAGGAGGAACGCGAACACTGAAGCTTTCTTT.

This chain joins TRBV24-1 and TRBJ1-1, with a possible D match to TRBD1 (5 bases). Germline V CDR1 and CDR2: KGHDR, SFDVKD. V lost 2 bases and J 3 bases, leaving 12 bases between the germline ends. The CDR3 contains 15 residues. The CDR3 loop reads CATSDSSRGDTEAFF. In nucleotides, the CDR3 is TGTGCCACCAGTGATTCAAGCCGAGGGGACACTGAAGCTTTCTTT.

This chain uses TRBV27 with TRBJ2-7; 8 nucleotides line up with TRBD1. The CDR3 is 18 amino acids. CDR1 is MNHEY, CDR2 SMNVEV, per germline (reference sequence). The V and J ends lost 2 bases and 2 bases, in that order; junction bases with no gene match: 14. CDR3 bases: TGTGCCAGCAGTTTACGTAGCGACCCGGGACAGGTCCCCTACGAGCAGTACTTC. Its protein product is CASSLRSDPGQVPYEQYF.

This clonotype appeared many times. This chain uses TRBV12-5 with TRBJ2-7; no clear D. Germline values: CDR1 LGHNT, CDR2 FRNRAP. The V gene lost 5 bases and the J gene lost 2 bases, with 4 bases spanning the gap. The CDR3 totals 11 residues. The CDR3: CASGPAYEQYF. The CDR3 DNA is TGTGCTAGTGGTCCTGCCTACGAGCAGTACTTC. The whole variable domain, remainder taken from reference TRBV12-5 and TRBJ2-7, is DARVTQTPRHKVTEMGQEVTMRCQPILGHNTVFWYRQTMMQGLELLAYFRNRAPLDDSGMPKDRFSAEMPDATLATLKIQPSEPRDSAVYFCASGPAYEQYFGPGTRLTVT.

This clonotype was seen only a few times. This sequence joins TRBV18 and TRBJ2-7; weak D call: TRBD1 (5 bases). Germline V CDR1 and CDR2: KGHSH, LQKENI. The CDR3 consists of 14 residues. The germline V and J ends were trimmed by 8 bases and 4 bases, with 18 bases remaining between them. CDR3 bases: TGTGCCAGCCGTATCTCGACGGACAATTACGAGCAGTACTTC. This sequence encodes CASRISTDNYEQYF.

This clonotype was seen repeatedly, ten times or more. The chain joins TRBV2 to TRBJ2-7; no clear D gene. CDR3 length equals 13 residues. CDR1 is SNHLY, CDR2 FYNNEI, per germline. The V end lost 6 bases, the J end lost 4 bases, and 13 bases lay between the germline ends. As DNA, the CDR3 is TGTGCCAGCAGAGCGTATGCTGTATACGAGCAGTACTTC. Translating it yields CASRAYAVYEQYF.

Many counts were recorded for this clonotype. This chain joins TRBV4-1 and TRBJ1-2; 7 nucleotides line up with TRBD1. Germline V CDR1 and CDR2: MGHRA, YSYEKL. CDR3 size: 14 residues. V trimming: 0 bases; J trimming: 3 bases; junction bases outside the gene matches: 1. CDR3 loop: CASSQDRGDYGYTF. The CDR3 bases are TGCGCCAGCAGCCAAGACAGGGGGGACTATGGCTACACCTTC.

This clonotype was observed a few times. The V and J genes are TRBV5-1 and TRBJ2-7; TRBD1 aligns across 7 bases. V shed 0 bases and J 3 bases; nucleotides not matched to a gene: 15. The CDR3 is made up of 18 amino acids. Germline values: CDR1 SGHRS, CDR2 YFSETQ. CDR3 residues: CASSLAPPAGGGYYEQYF. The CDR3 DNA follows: TGCGCCAGCAGCTTGGCCCCTCCGGCAGGGGGTGGGTACTACGAGCAGTACTTC.

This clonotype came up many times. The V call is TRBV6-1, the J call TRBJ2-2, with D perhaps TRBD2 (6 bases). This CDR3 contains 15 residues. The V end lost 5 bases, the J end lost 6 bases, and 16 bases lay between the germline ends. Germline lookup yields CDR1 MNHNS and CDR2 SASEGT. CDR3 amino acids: CASSTILPSAGELFF. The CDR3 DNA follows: TGTGCCAGCAGTACCATCCTACCTAGCGCCGGGGAGCTGTTTTTT.

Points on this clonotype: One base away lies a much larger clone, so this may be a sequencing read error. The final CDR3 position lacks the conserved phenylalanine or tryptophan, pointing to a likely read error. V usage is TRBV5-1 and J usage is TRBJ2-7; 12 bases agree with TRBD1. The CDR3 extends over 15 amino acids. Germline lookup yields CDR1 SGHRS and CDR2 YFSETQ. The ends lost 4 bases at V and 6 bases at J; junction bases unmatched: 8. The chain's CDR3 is CASSTGTGGNREQYY. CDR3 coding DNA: TGCGCCAGCAGCACAGGGACAGGGGGCAATCGCGAGCAGTACTAC.

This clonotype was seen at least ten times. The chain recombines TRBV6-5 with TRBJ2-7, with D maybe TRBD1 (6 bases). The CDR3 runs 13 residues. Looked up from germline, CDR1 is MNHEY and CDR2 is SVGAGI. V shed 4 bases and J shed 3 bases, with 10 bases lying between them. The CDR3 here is CASSFEDSYEQYF. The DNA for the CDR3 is TGTGCCAGCAGTTTCGAGGACAGCTACGAGCAGTACTTC.

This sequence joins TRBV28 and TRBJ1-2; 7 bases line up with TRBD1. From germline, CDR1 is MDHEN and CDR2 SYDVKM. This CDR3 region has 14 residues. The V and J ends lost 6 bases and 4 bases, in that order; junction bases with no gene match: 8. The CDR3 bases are TGTGCCAGCAGCGACAGGGTGGGAGGCTATGGCTACACCTTC. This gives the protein CASSDRVGGYGYTF.